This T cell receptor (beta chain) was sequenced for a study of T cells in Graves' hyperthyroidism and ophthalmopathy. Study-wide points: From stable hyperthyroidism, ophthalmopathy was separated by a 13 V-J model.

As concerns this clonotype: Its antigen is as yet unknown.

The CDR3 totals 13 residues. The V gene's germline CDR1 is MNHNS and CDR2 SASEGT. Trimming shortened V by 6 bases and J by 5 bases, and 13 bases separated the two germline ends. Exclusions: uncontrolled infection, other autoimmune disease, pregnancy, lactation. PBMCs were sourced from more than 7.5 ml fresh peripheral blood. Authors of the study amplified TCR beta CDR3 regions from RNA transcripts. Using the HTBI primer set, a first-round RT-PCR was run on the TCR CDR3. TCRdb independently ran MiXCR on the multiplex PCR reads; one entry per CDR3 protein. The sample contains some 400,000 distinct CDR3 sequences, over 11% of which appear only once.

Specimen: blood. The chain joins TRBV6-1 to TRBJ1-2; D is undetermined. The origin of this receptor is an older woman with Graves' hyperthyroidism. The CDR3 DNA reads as TGTGCCAGCAGCCCGGGTGCGATATATGGCTACACCTTC. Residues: CASSPGAIYGYTF.